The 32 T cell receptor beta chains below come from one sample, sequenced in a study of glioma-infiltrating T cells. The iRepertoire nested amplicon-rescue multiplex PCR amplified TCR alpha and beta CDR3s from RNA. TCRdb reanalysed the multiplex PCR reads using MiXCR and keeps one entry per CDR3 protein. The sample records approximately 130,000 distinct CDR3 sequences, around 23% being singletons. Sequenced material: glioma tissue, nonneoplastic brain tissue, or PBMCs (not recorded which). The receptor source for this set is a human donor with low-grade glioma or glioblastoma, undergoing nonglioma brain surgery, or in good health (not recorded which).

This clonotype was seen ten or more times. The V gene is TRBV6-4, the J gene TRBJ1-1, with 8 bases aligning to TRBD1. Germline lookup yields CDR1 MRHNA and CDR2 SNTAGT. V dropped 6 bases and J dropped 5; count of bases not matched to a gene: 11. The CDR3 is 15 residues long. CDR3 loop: CASRPEQGAKTEAFF. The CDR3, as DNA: TGTGCCAGCAGGCCAGAGCAGGGGGCGAAAACTGAAGCTTTCTTT.

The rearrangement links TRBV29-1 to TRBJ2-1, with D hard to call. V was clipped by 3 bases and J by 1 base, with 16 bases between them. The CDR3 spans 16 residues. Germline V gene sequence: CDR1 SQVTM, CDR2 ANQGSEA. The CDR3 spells CSVERPGIRSYNEQFF. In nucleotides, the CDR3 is TGCAGCGTTGAGCGGCCTGGGATAAGATCCTACAATGAGCAGTTCTTC.

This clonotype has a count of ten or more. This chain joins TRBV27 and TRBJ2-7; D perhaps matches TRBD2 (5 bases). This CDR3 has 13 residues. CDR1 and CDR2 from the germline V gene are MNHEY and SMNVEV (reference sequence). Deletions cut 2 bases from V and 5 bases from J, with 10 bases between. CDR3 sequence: CASSLRGGDEQYV. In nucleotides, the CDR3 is TGTGCCAGCAGTTTACGGGGTGGGGACGAGCAGTACGTC.

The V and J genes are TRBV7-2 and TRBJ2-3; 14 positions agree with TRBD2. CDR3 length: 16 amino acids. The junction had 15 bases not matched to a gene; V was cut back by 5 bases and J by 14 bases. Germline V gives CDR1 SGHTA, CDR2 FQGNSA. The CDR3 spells CASSPRGLAGAPIRYF. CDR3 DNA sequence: TGTGCCAGCAGCCCAAGGGGACTAGCGGGGGCCCCGATCCGGTATTTT.

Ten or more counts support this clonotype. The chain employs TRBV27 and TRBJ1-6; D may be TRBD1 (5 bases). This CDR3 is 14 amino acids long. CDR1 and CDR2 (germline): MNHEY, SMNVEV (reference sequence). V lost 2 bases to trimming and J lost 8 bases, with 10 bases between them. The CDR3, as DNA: TGTGCCAGCAGTTTAGCCAGGGCGGATTCACCCCTCCACTTT. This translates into CASSLARADSPLHF.

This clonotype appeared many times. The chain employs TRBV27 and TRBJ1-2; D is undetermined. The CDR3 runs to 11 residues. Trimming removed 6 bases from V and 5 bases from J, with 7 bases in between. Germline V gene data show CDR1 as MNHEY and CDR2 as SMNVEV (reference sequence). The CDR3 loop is CASRTPYGYTF. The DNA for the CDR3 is TGTGCCAGCAGGACGCCATATGGCTACACCTTC.

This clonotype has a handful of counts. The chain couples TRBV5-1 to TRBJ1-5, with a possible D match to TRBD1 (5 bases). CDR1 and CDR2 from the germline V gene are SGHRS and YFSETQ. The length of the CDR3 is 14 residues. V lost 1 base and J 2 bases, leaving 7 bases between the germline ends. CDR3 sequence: CASSLRGGNQPQHF. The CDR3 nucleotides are TGCGCCAGCAGCTTGAGGGGTGGCAATCAGCCCCAGCATTTT.

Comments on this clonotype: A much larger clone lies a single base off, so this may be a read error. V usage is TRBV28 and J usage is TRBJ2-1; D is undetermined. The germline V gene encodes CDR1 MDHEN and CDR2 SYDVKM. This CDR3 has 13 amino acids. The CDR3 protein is CASAERSYNERFF. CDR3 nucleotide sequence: TGTGCCAGTGCCGAGAGGTCCTACAATGAGCGGTTCTTC. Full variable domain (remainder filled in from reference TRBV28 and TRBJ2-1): DVKVTQSSRYLVKRTGEKVFLECVQDMDHENMFWYRQDPGLGLRLIYFSYDVKMKEKGDIPEGYSVSREKKERFSLILESASTNQTSMYLCASAERSYNERFFGPGTRLTVL.

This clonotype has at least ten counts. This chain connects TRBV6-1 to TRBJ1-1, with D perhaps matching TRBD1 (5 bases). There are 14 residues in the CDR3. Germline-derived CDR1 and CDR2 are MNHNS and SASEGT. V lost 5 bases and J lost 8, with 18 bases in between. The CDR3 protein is CASSPSHWDFEAFF. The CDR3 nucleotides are TGTGCCAGCAGTCCGAGCCACTGGGACTTCGAAGCTTTCTTT.

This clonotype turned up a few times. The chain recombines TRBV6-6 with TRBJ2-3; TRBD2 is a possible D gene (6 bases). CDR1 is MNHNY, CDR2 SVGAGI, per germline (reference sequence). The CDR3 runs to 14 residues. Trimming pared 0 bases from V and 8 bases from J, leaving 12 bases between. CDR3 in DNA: TGTGCCAGCAGTTACTCGTTGGGGGGAGGTACGCAGTATTTT. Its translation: CASSYSLGGGTQYF.

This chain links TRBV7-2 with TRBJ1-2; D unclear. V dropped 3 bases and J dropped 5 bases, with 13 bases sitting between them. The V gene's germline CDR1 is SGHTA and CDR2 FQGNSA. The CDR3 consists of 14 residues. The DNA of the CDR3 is TGTGCCAGCAGCTTTGTCCCCCTGGGGTATGGCTACACCTTC. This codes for CASSFVPLGYGYTF.

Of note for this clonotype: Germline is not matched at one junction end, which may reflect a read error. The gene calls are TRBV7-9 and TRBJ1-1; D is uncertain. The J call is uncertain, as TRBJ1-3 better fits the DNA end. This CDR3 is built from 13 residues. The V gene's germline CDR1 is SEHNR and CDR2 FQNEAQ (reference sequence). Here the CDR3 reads CASSTNSGNTIYF. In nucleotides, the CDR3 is TGCGCCAGCAGCACCAACTCTGGAAACACCATATATTTT.

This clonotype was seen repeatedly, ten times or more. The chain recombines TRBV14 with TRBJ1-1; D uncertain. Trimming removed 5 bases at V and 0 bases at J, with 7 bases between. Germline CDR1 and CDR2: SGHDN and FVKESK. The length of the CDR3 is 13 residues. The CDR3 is CASSGYMNTEAFF. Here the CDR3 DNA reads TGTGCCAGCAGCGGCTACATGAACACTGAAGCTTTCTTT.

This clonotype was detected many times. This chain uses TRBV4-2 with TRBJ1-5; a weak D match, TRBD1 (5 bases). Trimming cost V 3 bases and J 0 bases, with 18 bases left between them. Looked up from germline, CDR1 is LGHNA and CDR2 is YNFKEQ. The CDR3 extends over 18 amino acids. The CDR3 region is CASSQRPPGLNSNQPQHF. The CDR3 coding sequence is TGTGCCAGCAGCCAGAGACCTCCGGGACTCAATAGCAATCAGCCCCAGCATTTT.

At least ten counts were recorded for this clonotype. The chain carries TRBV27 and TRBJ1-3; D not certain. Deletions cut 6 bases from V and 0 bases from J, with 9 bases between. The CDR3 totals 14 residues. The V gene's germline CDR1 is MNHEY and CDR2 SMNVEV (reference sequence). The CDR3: CASRSDGSGNTIYF. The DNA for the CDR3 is TGTGCCAGCAGATCAGACGGCTCTGGAAACACCATATATTTT.

The DNA of the CDR3 is TGTGCCAGCAGCTTTTTCAGGGTGGAGACCCAGTACTTC. Translating gives CASSFFRVETQYF. The rearrangement links TRBV11-2 to TRBJ2-5, with D perhaps matching TRBD1 (5 bases). Per the germline V gene, CDR1 is SGHAT and CDR2 is FQNNGV. The V gene lost 3 bases and the J gene lost 5 bases, with 10 bases spanning the gap. The CDR3 length is 13 residues.

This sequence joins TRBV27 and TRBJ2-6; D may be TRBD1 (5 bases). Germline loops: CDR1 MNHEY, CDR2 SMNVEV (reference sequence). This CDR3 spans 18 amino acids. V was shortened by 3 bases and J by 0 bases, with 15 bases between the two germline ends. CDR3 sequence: CASSFRQCQTSGANVLTF. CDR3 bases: TGTGCCAGCAGTTTCAGACAGTGCCAGACCTCTGGGGCCAACGTCCTGACTTTC.

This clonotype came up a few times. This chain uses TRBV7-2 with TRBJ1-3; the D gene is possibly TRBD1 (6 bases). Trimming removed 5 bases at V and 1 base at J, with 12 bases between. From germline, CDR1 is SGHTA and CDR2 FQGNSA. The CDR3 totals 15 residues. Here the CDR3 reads CASSPRGFSGNTIYF. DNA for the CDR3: TGTGCCAGCAGCCCCAGGGGATTTTCTGGAAACACCATATATTTT.

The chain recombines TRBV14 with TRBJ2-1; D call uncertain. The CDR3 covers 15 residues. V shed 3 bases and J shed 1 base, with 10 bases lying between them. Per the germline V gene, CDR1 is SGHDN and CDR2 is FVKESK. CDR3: CASSHLGKSYNEQFF. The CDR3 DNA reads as TGTGCCAGCAGCCACCTGGGTAAATCCTACAATGAGCAGTTCTTC.

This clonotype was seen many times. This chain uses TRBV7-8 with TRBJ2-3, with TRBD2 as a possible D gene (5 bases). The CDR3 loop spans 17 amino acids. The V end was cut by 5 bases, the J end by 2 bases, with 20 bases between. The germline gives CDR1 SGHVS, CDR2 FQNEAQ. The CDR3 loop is CASSNPLSSGYTDTQYF. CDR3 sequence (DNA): TGTGCCAGCAGCAACCCCCTGTCGAGCGGATACACAGATACGCAGTATTTT.

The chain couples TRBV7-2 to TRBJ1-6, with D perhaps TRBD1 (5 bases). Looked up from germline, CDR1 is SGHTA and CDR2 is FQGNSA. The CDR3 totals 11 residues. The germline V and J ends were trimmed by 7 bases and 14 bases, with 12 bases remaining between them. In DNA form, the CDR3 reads TGTGCCAGCACCGCGGGGCCCGCCCTCCACTTT. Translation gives CASTAGPALHF.

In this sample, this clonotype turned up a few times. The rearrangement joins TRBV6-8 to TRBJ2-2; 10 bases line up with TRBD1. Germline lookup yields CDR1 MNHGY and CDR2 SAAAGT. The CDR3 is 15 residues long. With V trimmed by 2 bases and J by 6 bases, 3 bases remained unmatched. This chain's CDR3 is CASSYRDRGAGELFF. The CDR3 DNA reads TGTGCCAGCAGTTACCGGGACAGGGGAGCCGGGGAGCTGTTTTTT.

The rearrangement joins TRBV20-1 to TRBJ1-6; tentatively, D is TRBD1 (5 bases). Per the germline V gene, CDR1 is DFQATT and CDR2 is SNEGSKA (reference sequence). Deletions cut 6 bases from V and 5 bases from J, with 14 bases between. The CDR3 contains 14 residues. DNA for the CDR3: TGCAGTGCCCCCCCGTGGGGCGATAATTCACCCCTCCACTTT. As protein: CSAPPWGDNSPLHF.

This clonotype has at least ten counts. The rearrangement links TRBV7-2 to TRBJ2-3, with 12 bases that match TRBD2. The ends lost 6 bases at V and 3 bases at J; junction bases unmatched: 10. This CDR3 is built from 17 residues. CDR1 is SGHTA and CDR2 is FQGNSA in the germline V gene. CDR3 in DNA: TGTGCCAGCAGGAGGACTAGCGGGGCGGGGGGAACAGATACGCAGTATTTT. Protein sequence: CASRRTSGAGGTDTQYF.

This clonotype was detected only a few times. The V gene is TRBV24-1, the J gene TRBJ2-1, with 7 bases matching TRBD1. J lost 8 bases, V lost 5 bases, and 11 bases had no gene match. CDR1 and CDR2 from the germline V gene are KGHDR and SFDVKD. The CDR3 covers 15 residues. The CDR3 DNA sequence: TGTGCCACCAGTGTTCCGGGACAGTTTGTCCATGAGCAGTTCTTC. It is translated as CATSVPGQFVHEQFF.

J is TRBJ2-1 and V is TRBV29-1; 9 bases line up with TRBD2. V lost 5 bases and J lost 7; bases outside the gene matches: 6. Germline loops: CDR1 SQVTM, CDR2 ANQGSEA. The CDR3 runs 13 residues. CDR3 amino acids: CSVIPSGENEQFF. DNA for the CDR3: TGCAGCGTTATACCTAGCGGGGAAAATGAGCAGTTCTTC.

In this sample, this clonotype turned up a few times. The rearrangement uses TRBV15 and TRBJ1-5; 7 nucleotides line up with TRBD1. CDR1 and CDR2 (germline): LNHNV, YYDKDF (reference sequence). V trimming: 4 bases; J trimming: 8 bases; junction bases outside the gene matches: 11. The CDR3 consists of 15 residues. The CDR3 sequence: CATSTQGDRRKPQHF. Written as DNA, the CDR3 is TGTGCCACCAGCACGCAGGGGGACAGAAGGAAGCCCCAGCATTTT.

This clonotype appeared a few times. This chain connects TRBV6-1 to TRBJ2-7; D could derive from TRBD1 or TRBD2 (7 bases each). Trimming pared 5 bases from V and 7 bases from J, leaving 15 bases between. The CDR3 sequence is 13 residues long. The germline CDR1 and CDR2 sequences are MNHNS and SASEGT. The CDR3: CASSKGRGQEQYV. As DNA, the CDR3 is TGTGCCAGCAGTAAAGGGAGGGGGCAAGAGCAGTACGTC.

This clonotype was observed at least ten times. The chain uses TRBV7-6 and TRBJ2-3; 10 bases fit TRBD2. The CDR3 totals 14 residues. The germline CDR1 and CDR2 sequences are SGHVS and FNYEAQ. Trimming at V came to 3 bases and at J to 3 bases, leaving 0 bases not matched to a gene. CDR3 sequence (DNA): TGTGCCAGCAGCTTTAGCGGGGGGACAGATACGCAGTATTTT. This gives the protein CASSFSGGTDTQYF.

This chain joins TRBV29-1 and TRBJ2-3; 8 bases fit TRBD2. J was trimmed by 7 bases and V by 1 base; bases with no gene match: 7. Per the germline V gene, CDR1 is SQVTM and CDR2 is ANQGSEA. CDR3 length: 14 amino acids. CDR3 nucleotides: TGCAGCGTTGAAGTCAGACTAGCGAGCTATACGCAGTATTTT. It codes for CSVEVRLASYTQYF.

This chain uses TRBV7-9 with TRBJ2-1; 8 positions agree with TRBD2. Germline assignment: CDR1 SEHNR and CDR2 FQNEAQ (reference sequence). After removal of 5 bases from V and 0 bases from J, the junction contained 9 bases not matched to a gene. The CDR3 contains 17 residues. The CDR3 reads CASSPARGGLSYNEQFF. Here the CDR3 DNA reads TGTGCCAGCAGCCCCGCCCGGGGGGGCCTCTCCTACAATGAGCAGTTCTTC.

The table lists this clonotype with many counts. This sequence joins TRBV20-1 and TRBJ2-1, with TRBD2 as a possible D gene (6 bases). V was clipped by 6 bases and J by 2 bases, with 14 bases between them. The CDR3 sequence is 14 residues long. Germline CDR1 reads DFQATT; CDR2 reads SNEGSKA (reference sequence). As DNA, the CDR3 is TGCAGTGCCCCGACCGGGACTGCCTACAATGAGCAGTTCTTC. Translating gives CSAPTGTAYNEQFF.